A selection of T cell receptor beta chains follows, all from one sample in a study of T cells in Graves' hyperthyroidism and ophthalmopathy. TCRdb independently ran MiXCR on the multiplex PCR reads; one entry per CDR3 protein. The sample holds approximately 490,000 distinct CDR3 sequences, 20% to 25% seen once. Sequenced material: blood. These receptors were collected from a woman in her sixties or seventies with Graves' ophthalmopathy. The CDR3 runs from the conserved cysteine through the conserved F or W. The D gene is left open where the match is weak. Clone size is not always given. Where it is, it says once, few, many or a class for expanded clones.

CDR3aa: CASSPQRVVEQFF
CDR3nt: TGTGCCAGCTCACCACAACGTGTTGTTGAGCAGTTCTTC
abundance: few
j_gene: TRBJ2-1
v_gene: TRBV18
d_gene: NA

CDR3aa: CASSAEISIQGGNTGELFF
CDR3nt: TGTGCCAGCAGCGCCGAAATATCGATACAGGGCGGGAACACCGGGGAGCTGTTTTTT
abundance: NA
j_gene: TRBJ2-2
v_gene: TRBV9
d_gene: NA

CDR3aa: CAWSLRGGSETQYF
CDR3nt: TGTGCCTGGAGTCTCCGGGGGGGGTCGGAGACCCAGTACTTC
abundance: NA
j_gene: TRBJ2-5
v_gene: TRBV30
d_gene: TRBD2

CDR3aa: CSASFTSQGAFETQYF
CDR3nt: TGCAGTGCTAGCTTTACGTCACAGGGGGCATTCGAGACCCAGTACTTC
abundance: few
j_gene: TRBJ2-5
v_gene: TRBV20-1
d_gene: TRBD1

CDR3aa: CAWSRGGSGNNEQFF
CDR3nt: TGTGCCTGGAGTCGTGGCGGGAGCGGGAACAATGAGCAGTTCTTC
abundance: NA
j_gene: TRBJ2-1
v_gene: TRBV30
d_gene: TRBD2

CDR3aa: CSARGQEKVMNTEAFF
CDR3nt: TGCAGTGCTAGAGGTCAGGAAAAGGTTATGAACACTGAAGCTTTCTTT
abundance: few
j_gene: TRBJ1-1
v_gene: TRBV20-1
d_gene: NA

CDR3aa: CASSDPGLTNEKLFF
CDR3nt: TGTGCCAGCAGTGACCCGGGGTTGACTAATGAAAAACTGTTTTTT
abundance: many
j_gene: TRBJ1-4
v_gene: TRBV2
d_gene: NA

CDR3aa: CSARAAREEKLFF
CDR3nt: TGCAGTGCTAGAGCCGCGCGAGAGGAAAAACTGTTTTTT
abundance: NA
j_gene: TRBJ1-4
v_gene: TRBV20-1
d_gene: NA

CDR3aa: CASSVPGNTIYF
CDR3nt: TGTGCCAGCAGCGTTCCTGGAAACACCATATATTTT
abundance: NA
j_gene: TRBJ1-3
v_gene: TRBV9
d_gene: NA

CDR3aa: CASSQTSGRGSYNEQFF
CDR3nt: TGTGCCAGCAGTCAGACTAGCGGGAGAGGATCCTACAATGAGCAGTTCTTC
abundance: few
j_gene: TRBJ2-1
v_gene: TRBV6-1
d_gene: TRBD2

CDR3aa: CASGSGRAGQYF
CDR3nt: TGTGCCAGCGGGAGCGGGAGGGCCGGGCAGTACTTC
abundance: NA
j_gene: TRBJ2-7
v_gene: TRBV2
d_gene: TRBD2

CDR3aa: CASSLGAMNTEAFF
CDR3nt: TGCGCCAGCAGCTTGGGGGCTATGAACACTGAAGCTTTCTTT
abundance: few
j_gene: TRBJ1-1
v_gene: TRBV5-1
d_gene: NA

CDR3aa: CASSIGTTGEGETQYF
CDR3nt: TGTGCCAGTAGTATAGGAACCACGGGAGAAGGGGAGACCCAGTACTTC
abundance: NA
j_gene: TRBJ2-5
v_gene: TRBV19
d_gene: NA

CDR3aa: CASSFSGTDDQPQHF
CDR3nt: TGTGCCAGCAGCTTCTCCGGGACAGACGATCAGCCCCAGCATTTT
abundance: NA
j_gene: TRBJ1-5
v_gene: TRBV5-8
d_gene: TRBD1

CDR3aa: CASSQASRANYEQYF
CDR3nt: TGTGCCAGCAGCCAAGCGTCCAGGGCCAACTACGAGCAGTACTTC
abundance: few
j_gene: TRBJ2-7
v_gene: TRBV3-1
d_gene: NA

CDR3aa: CATLGNTIYF
CDR3nt: TGTGCCACCCTGGGTAACACCATATATTTT
abundance: NA
j_gene: TRBJ1-3
v_gene: TRBV19
d_gene: NA

CDR3aa: CASIQGQSGTEAFF
CDR3nt: TGCGCCAGCATTCAGGGGCAAAGTGGAACTGAAGCTTTCTTT
abundance: few
j_gene: TRBJ1-1
v_gene: TRBV5-1
d_gene: NA

CDR3aa: CASSPGQGLGYTF
CDR3nt: TGTGCCAGCAGCCCGGGACAGGGACTTGGCTACACCTTC
abundance: few
j_gene: TRBJ1-2
v_gene: TRBV6-1
d_gene: TRBD1

CDR3aa: CASRRQGRSTEAFF
CDR3nt: TGTGCCAGCAGACGACAGGGCCGTAGCACTGAAGCTTTCTTT
abundance: few
j_gene: TRBJ1-1
v_gene: TRBV28
d_gene: TRBD1

CDR3aa: CASSYGLEGRNSPLHF
CDR3nt: TGTGCCAGCAGCTATGGATTAGAGGGGCGTAATTCACCCCTCCACTTT
abundance: NA
j_gene: TRBJ1-6
v_gene: TRBV7-2
d_gene: NA

CDR3aa: CASSERGLARETQYF
CDR3nt: TGTGCCAGCAGTGAGAGGGGACTAGCCCGCGAGACCCAGTACTTC
abundance: many
j_gene: TRBJ2-5
v_gene: TRBV2
d_gene: TRBD2

CDR3aa: CASSPFGDPPREQYF
CDR3nt: TGTGCCAGCAGCCCATTTGGGGACCCCCCGCGGGAGCAGTACTTC
abundance: few
j_gene: TRBJ2-7
v_gene: TRBV6-2/TRBV6-3
d_gene: NA

CDR3aa: CASSESRGGVDTQYF
CDR3nt: TGCGCCAGCAGTGAGTCTAGAGGGGGTGTAGATACGCAGTATTTT
abundance: few
j_gene: TRBJ2-3
v_gene: TRBV10-1
d_gene: NA

CDR3aa: CAISDPTGGGGGGYTF
CDR3nt: TGTGCCATCAGTGACCCGACAGGGGGCGGTGGTGGAGGCTACACCTTC
abundance: NA
j_gene: TRBJ1-2
v_gene: TRBV10-3
d_gene: TRBD1

CDR3aa: CASSLQGDSSYEQYF
CDR3nt: TGCGCCAGCAGCCTGCAGGGGGACAGCTCCTACGAGCAGTACTTC
abundance: few
j_gene: TRBJ2-7
v_gene: TRBV5-1
d_gene: TRBD1

CDR3aa: CASSLMTANSGNTIYF
CDR3nt: TGCGCCAGCAGCTTAATGACGGCCAACTCTGGAAACACCATATATTTT
abundance: NA
j_gene: TRBJ1-3
v_gene: TRBV5-1
d_gene: NA

CDR3aa: CASSAGLAGGTGELFF
CDR3nt: TGTGCCAGTAGTGCCGGACTAGCGGGAGGCACCGGGGAGCTGTTTTTT
abundance: NA
j_gene: TRBJ2-2
v_gene: TRBV19
d_gene: TRBD2

CDR3aa: CASGLVLWGTREYNYNEQFF
CDR3nt: TGTGCTAGTGGTTTGGTACTTTGGGGTACCCGGGAATACAACTACAATGAGCAGTTCTTC
abundance: NA
j_gene: TRBJ2-1
v_gene: TRBV12-5
d_gene: NA

CDR3aa: CASTLLAGEPDTQYF
CDR3nt: TGTGCCAGTACCCTACTAGCGGGAGAGCCAGATACGCAGTATTTT
abundance: NA
j_gene: TRBJ2-3
v_gene: TRBV12-3/TRBV12-4
d_gene: TRBD2

CDR3aa: CASSYSLGSTYNEQFF
CDR3nt: TGTGCCAGCAGTTACTCCCTCGGGAGCACCTACAATGAGCAGTTCTTC
abundance: few
j_gene: TRBJ2-1
v_gene: TRBV6-5
d_gene: NA

CDR3aa: CSARVPGRYNEQFF
CDR3nt: TGCAGTGCTAGAGTCCCTGGGCGATACAATGAGCAGTTCTTC
abundance: NA
j_gene: TRBJ2-1
v_gene: TRBV20-1
d_gene: NA

CDR3aa: CASSLSLRPGGTDTQYF
CDR3nt: TGTGCCAGCAGTTTATCGTTAAGGCCAGGGGGCACAGATACGCAGTATTTT
abundance: few
j_gene: TRBJ2-3
v_gene: TRBV27
d_gene: NA

CDR3aa: CASSVSLSYEQHF
CDR3nt: TGTGCCAGCAGTGTGAGTCTGAGCTACGAGCAGCACTTC
abundance: NA
j_gene: TRBJ2-7
v_gene: TRBV6-1
d_gene: NA

CDR3aa: CAISDVPGGAGANVLTF
CDR3nt: TGTGCCATCAGTGACGTCCCAGGGGGCGCTGGGGCCAACGTCCTGACTTTC
abundance: few
j_gene: TRBJ2-6
v_gene: TRBV10-3
d_gene: TRBD1

CDR3aa: CASSRILAGGTDEQFF
CDR3nt: TGTGCCAGCAGCCGGATACTAGCGGGGGGGACCGATGAGCAGTTCTTC
abundance: NA
j_gene: TRBJ2-1
v_gene: TRBV12-3/TRBV12-4
d_gene: TRBD2

CDR3aa: CASSLTPSGRTGELFF
CDR3nt: TGTGCCAGCAGCTTAACCCCTAGCGGACGCACCGGGGAGCTGTTTTTT
abundance: NA
j_gene: TRBJ2-2
v_gene: TRBV11-2
d_gene: TRBD2

CDR3aa: CASSPPGQGGGYTF
CDR3nt: TGCGCCAGCAGCCCCCCGGGACAGGGTGGGGGCTACACCTTC
abundance: NA
j_gene: TRBJ1-2
v_gene: TRBV5-1
d_gene: TRBD1

CDR3aa: CASSLTGADTDTQYF
CDR3nt: TGTGCCAGCAGCTTAACGGGAGCCGATACAGATACGCAGTATTTT
abundance: many
j_gene: TRBJ2-3
v_gene: TRBV7-3
d_gene: NA

CDR3aa: CASKALNQPQHF
CDR3nt: TGTGCCAGCAAAGCCCTCAATCAGCCCCAGCATTTT
abundance: many
j_gene: TRBJ1-5
v_gene: TRBV12-3/TRBV12-4
d_gene: NA

CDR3aa: CASTTSGRINEQFF
CDR3nt: TGTGCCAGCACCACTAGCGGGAGAATCAATGAGCAGTTCTTC
abundance: few
j_gene: TRBJ2-1
v_gene: TRBV7-2
d_gene: TRBD2

CDR3aa: CASARGGVGKVTQYF
CDR3nt: TGTGCCAGCGCTCGGGGCGGGGTGGGGAAAGTTACGCAGTATTTT
abundance: NA
j_gene: TRBJ2-3
v_gene: TRBV28
d_gene: NA

CDR3aa: CASGMGGGNNEQFF
CDR3nt: TGTGCTAGTGGTATGGGGGGAGGCAACAATGAGCAGTTCTTC
abundance: NA
j_gene: TRBJ2-1
v_gene: TRBV12-5
d_gene: NA

CDR3aa: CASSEIQRDRGTGELFF
CDR3nt: TGTGCCAGCAGTGAAATCCAACGGGACAGGGGGACCGGGGAGCTGTTTTTT
abundance: NA
j_gene: TRBJ2-2
v_gene: TRBV25-1
d_gene: TRBD1